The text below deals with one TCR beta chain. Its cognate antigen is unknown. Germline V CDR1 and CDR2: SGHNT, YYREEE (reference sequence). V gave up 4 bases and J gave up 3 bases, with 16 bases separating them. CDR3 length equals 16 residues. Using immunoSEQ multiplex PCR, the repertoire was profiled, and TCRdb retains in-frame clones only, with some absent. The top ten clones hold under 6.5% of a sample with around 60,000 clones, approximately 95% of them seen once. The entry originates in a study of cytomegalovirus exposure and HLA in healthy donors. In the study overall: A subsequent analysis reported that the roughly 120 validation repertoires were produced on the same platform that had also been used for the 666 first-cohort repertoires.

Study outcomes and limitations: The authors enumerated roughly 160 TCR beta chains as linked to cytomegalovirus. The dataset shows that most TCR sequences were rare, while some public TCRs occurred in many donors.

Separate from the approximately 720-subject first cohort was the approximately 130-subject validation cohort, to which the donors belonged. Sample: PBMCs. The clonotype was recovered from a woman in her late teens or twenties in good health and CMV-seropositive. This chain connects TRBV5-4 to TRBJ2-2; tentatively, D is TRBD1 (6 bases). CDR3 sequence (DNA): TGTGCCAGCAGCCCGTTGTTGGGACACTACACCGGGGAGCTGTTTTTT. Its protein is CASSPLLGHYTGELFF. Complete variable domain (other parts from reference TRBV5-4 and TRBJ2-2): ETGVTQSPTHLIKTRGQQVTLRCSSQSGHNTVSWYQQALGQGPQFIFQYYREEENGRGNFPPRFSGLQFPNYSSELNVNALELDDSALYLCASSPLLGHYTGELFFGEGSRLTVL.